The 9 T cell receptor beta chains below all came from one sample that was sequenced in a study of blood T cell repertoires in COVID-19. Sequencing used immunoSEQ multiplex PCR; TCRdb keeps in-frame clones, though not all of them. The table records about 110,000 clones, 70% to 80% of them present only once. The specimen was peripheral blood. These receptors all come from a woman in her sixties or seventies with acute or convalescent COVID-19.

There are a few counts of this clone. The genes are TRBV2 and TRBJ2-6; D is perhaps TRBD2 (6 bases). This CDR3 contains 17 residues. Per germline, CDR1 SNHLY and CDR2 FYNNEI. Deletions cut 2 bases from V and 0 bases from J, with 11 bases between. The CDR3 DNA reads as TGTGCCAGCAGTGAACCGGGAGTACACTCTGGGGCCAACGTCCTGACTTTC. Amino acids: CASSEPGVHSGANVLTF.

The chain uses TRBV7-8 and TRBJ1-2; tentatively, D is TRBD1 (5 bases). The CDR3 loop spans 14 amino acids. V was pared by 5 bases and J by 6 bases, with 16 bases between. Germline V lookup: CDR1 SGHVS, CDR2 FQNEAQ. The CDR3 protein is CASSQTTVGDGYTF. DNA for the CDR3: TGTGCCAGCAGCCAGACGACAGTCGGAGATGGCTACACCTTC.

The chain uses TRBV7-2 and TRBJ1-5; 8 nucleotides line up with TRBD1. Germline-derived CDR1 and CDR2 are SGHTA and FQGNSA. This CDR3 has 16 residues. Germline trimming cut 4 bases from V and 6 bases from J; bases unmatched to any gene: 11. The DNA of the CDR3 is TGTGCCAGCAGCTCAGGGGGCGCGGATCGAACTCAGCCCCAGCATTTT. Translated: CASSSGGADRTQPQHF.

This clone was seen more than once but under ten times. The CDR3 bases are TGCGCCAGCAGTTCACCGGGACAGGGTAGAAATGAGCAGTTCTTC. Encoded protein: CASSSPGQGRNEQFF. This chain uses TRBV10-1 with TRBJ2-1; the match to TRBD1 covers 9 bases. The CDR3 runs to 15 residues. The V and J ends lost 5 bases and 7 bases, in that order; junction bases with no gene match: 9. Germline V lookup: CDR1 WNHNN, CDR2 SYGVQD (reference sequence).

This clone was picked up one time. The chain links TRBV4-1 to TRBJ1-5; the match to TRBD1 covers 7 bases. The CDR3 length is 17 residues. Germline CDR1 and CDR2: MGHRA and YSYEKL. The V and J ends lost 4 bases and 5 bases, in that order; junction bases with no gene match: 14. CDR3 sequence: CASSLSIQGITYQPQHF. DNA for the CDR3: TGCGCCAGCAGCCTATCGATACAGGGGATAACCTATCAGCCCCAGCATTTT.

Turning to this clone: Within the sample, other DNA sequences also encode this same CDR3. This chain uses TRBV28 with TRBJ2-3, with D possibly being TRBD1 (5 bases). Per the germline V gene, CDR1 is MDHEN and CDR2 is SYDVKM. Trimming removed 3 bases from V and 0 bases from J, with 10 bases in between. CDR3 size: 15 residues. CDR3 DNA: TGTGCCAGCAGTTTCCCAGGGCCCAGCACAGATACGCAGTATTTT. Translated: CASSFPGPSTDTQYF.

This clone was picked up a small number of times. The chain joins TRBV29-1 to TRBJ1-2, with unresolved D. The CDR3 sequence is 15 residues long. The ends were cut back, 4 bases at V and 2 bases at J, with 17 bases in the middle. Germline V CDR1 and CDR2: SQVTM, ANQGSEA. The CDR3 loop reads CSVGGKSGLNYGYTF. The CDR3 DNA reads TGCAGCGTTGGGGGTAAATCGGGGTTAAACTATGGCTACACCTTC.

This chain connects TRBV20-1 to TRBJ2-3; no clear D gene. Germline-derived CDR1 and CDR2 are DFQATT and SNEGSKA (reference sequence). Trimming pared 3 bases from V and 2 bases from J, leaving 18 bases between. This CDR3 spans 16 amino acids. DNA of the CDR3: TGCAGTGCTAGTACGGTAGCATTCAGACCCACAGATACGCAGTATTTT. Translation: CSASTVAFRPTDTQYF.

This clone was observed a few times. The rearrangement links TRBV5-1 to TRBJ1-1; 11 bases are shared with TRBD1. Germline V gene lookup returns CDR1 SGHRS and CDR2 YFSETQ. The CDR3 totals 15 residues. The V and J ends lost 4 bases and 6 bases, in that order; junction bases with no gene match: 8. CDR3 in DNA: TGCGCCAGCAGCCGAGGACAGGGGGCGACTTCTGAAGCTTTCTTT. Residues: CASSRGQGATSEAFF. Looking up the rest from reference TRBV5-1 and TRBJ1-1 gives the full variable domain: KAGVTQTPRYLIKTRGQQVTLSCSPISGHRSVSWYQQTPGQGLQFLFEYFSETQRNKGNFPGRFSGRQFSNSRSEMNVSTLELGDSALYLCASSRGQGATSEAFFGQGTRLTVV.